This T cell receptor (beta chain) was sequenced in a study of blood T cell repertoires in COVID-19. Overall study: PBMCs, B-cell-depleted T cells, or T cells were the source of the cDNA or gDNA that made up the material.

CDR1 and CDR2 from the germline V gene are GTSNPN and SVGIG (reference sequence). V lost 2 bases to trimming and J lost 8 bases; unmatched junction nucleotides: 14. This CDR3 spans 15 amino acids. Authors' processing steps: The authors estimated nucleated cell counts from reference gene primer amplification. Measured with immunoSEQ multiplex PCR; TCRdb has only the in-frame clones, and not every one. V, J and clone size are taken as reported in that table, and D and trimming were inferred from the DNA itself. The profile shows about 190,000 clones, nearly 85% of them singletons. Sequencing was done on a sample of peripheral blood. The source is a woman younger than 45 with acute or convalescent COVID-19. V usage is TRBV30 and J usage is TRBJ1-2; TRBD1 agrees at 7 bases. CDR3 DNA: TGTGCCTGGAGTAATTTGGTACAGGGGTCCTCCGGCTACACCTTC. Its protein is CAWSNLVQGSSGYTF.